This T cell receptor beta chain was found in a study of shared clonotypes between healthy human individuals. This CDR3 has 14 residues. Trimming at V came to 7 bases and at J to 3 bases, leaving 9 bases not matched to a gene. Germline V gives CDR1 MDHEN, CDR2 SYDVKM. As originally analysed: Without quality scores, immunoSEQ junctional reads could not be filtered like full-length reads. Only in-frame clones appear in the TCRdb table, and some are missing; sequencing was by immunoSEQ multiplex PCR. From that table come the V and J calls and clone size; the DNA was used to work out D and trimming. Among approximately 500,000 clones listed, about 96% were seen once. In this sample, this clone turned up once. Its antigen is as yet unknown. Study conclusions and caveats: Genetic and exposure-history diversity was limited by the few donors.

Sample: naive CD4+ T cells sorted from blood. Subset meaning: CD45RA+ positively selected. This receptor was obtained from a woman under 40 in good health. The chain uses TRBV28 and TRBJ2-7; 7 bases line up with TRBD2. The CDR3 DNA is TGTGCCAGCACCCCGAGCGGCGGGGGCTACGAGCAGTACTTC. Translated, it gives CASTPSGGGYEQYF.